This TCR beta chain derives from a study of control samples from healthy donors and cancer patients (dated by TCRdb to 2018 to 2020). In the case of this clone: No cognate antigen has been identified for it. No much larger clonotype is one base removed from it; base qualities were not supplied.

Library generation was performed with the immunoSEQ multiplex PCR assay. In TCRdb, the immuneACCESS table is reduced to in-frame sequences with V and J assigned. These tables do not hold every clone; where another copy was compared, an unresolved V gene accounts for under half, and the others remain unexplained. Here the sample has 55,000 to 90,000 clones; approximately 84% occur a single time. The ten most abundant clones make up about 26% of the sample. The CDR3 goes from the cysteine to the phenylalanine over 13 residues. Kept here is only the CDR3 DNA, which spans 39 bases and is read in frame from base 1. CDR1 and CDR2 (SGDLS, YYNGEE) derive from the germline V gene. V drops 1 base and J drops 2 bases, leaving 6 bases in between.

The TCR originated in a man over 45 in good health. This sequence uses TRBV9 and TRBJ1-1, with no D gene named confidently. The sample comprised blood. The CDR3 region reads CASSVKINTEAFF. The DNA reads as follows: TGTGCCAGCAGCGTAAAAATCAACACTGAAGCTTTCTTT.